The entry below gives a single T cell receptor (beta chain) sequence along with its context. Method: immunoSEQ multiplex PCR; TCRdb's copy keeps in-frame clones and lacks some. The table shows under 350,000 clones, with approximately 87% occurring only once. CDR1 and CDR2 (germline): SGHRS, YFSETQ. Trimming cost V 1 base and J 5 bases, with 10 bases left between them. The CDR3 sequence is 14 residues long. The data stem from a study of blood T cell repertoires in COVID-19. Across the study: COVID-19 samples, acute and convalescent, were from the United States, Italy and Spain. In each case, the material was cDNA or gDNA derived from T cells, B-cell-depleted T cells, or PBMCs.

The sample taken for sequencing was peripheral blood. The chain couples TRBV5-1 to TRBJ2-1; no definite D call. This receptor was identified in a man aged 55 to 70 who had recovered from COVID-19. CDR3 bases: TGCGCCAGCAGCTTGTTGCGCCCCAACAATGAGCAGTTCTTC. Translating gives CASSLLRPNNEQFF.